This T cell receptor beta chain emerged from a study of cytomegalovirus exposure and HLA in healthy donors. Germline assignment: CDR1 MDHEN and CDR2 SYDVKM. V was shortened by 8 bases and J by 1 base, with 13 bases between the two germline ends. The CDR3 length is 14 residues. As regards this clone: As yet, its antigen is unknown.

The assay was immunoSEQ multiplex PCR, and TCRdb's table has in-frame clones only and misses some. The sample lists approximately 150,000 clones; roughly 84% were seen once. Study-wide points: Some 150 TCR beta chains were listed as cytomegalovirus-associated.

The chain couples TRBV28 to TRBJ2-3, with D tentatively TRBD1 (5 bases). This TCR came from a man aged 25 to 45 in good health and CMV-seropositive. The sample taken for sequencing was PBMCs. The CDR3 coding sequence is TGTGCCAGCCCGAACCTGGGGCGCACAGATACGCAGTATTTT. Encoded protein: CASPNLGRTDTQYF. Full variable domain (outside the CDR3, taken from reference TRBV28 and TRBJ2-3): DVKVTQSSRYLVKRTGEKVFLECVQDMDHENMFWYRQDPGLGLRLIYFSYDVKMKEKGDIPEGYSVSREKKERFSLILESASTNQTSMYLCASPNLGRTDTQYFGPGTRLTVL.